These 5 T cell receptor beta chains were sequenced from one sample in a study of post-analysis software for immune sequencing data. Study-level findings and limits: Higher frequency in patients than in controls was seen for five TRBV segments, with TRBV5-6, TRBV5-1 and TRBV20-1 among them.

These receptors lack a known antigen. The authors incorporated unique molecular identifiers into the TCR beta cDNA libraries. Each CDR3 protein gets one entry after TCRdb re-called the PCR reads with MiXCR. Altogether fewer than 900,000 distinct CDR3 sequences are present, approximately 44% being singletons, with the ten largest covering roughly 5.2%. Input material: blood. The source of these receptors is a girl aged 5-17 years with multiple sclerosis.

There are a few counts of this clonotype. This chain connects TRBV5-1 to TRBJ2-1, with 10 positions matching TRBD1. Unmatched junction bases numbered 4, after V lost 0 bases and J lost 4 bases. The CDR3 extends over 16 amino acids. Germline loops: CDR1 SGHRS, CDR2 YFSETQ. The CDR3 DNA is TGCGCCAGCAGCTTGGAAGGGACAGGGGAATACAATGAGCAGTTCTTC. Translating gives CASSLEGTGEYNEQFF.

This chain joins TRBV10-3 and TRBJ2-5, with 8 bases fitting TRBD1. V shed 5 bases and J 5 bases; nucleotides not matched to a gene: 4. CDR3 size: 13 residues. The germline V gene has CDR1 ENHRY and CDR2 SYGVKD. This chain's CDR3 is CAISPGGRETQYF. Written as DNA, the CDR3 is TGTGCCATCAGTCCAGGGGGCCGGGAGACCCAGTACTTC.

The gene calls are TRBV12-3 or TRBV12-4 and TRBJ2-7; D is possibly TRBD1 or TRBD2 (6 bases each). V dropped 6 bases and J dropped 2 bases, with 17 bases sitting between them. The CDR3 is 15 residues long. Here the CDR3 DNA reads TGTGCCAGCAGCCCGGTAAGGGGGGACCCCTACGAGCAGTACTTC. Translated: CASSPVRGDPYEQYF.

This rearrangement joins TRBV10-3 to TRBJ1-2, with 7 bases matching TRBD1. From germline, CDR1 is ENHRY and CDR2 SYGVKD. This CDR3 has 14 residues. Trimming at V came to 10 bases and at J to 5 bases, leaving 13 bases not matched to a gene. The CDR3 region is CATPREGAEYGYTF. CDR3 in DNA: TGTGCCACCCCGAGGGAGGGGGCTGAATATGGCTACACCTTC.

This clonotype appeared a few times. A read error may be the cause here, since a much bigger clone is one base away. The chain carries TRBV2 and TRBJ2-7; 7 bases map to TRBD1. The CDR3 is 12 amino acids. Looked up from germline, CDR1 is SNHLY and CDR2 is FYNNEI. V was clipped by 7 bases and J by 3 bases; unmatched bases: 3. CDR3 sequence: CASIRDSYEQYF. The CDR3 nucleotides are TGTGCCAGCATCCGGGACAGCTACGAGCAGTACTTC. Filled out from reference TRBV2 and TRBJ2-7, the complete variable domain reads EPEVTQTPSHQVTQMGQEVILRCVPISNHLYFYWYRQILGQKVEFLVSFYNNEISEKSEIFDDQFSVERPDGSNFTLKIRSTKLEDSAMYFCASIRDSYEQYFGPGTRLTVT.